This section outlines one T cell receptor (beta chain) sequence together with its context. What it recognizes is unknown. TCRdb's table, derived via immunoSEQ multiplex PCR, lists solely in-frame clones and lacks some. The sample consists of tens of thousands of clones, 75% to 85% of them appearing once. Germline V gives CDR1 MNHNY, CDR2 SVGAGI (reference sequence). V dropped 0 bases and J dropped 3 bases, with 6 bases sitting between them. CDR3 size: 13 residues. This sample was taken from a study of T cells in localized non-small cell lung cancer. Points from the study as a whole: Median detection of top 100 tumor clones in adjacent lung was about 60 clones.

This TCR was sampled from a man aged 40 to 70 with stage II lung adenocarcinoma. Material: PBMCs, obtained before any cancer treatment. The gene calls are TRBV6-6 and TRBJ2-7; D gene unclear. This CDR3 reads CASSYSKLYEQYF. CDR3 sequence (DNA): TGTGCCAGCAGTTACTCGAAACTCTACGAGCAGTACTTC.